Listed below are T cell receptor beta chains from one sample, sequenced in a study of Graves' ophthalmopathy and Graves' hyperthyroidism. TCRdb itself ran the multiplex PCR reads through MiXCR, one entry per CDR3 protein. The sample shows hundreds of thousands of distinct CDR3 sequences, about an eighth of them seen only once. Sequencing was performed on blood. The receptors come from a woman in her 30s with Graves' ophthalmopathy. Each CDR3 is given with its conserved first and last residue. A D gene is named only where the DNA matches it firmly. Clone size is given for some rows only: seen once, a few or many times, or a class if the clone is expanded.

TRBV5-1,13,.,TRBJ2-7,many,CASSPWWGYEQYF
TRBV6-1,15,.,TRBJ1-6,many,CASTTNRVLNSPLHF
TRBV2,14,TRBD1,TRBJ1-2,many,CASSAQGARGGYTF
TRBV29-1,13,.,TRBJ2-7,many,CSVVGGGSYEQYF
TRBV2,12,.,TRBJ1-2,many,CASSGTVYGYTF
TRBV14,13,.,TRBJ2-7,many,CASSQVALGEQYF
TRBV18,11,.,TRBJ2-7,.,CASSVSWEQYF
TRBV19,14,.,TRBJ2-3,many,CASTPRVPTDTQYF
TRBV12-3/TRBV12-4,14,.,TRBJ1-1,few,CASSLSGPLTEAFF
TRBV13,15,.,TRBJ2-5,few,CASSLRAEYQETQYF
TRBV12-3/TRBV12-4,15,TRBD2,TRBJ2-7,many,CAVRDLSGRRNEQYF
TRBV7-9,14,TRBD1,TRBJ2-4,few,CASSPQGVGNIQYF
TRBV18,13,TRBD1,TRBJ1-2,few,CASSAGTGDGYTF
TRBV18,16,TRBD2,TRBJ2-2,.,CASSRELAANTGELFF
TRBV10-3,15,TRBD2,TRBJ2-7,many,CAISGNSGRAGEQYF
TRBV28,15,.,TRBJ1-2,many,CASSWSRVVSRGYTF
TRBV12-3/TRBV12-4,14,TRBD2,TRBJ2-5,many,CASSSRTSSETQYF
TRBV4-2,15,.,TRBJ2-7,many,CASSREDGSYYEQYF
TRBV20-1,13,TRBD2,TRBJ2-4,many,CSAGTSGSSIKYF
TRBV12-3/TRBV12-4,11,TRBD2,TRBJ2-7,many,CASSAGGEQYF
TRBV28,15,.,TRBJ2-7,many,CASSTPGLPSYEQYF
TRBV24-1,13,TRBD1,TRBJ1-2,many,CATSEGTGNGYTF
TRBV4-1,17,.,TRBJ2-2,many,CASSQDGVSLNTGELFF
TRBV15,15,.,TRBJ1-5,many,CATSRVTGVNQPQHF
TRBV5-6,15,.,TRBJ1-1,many,CASSLLRGGSTEAFF
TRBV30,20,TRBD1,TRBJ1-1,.,CAWIQPSGQGAYMRNTEAFF
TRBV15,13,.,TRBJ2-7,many,CATSRDQTTEQYF
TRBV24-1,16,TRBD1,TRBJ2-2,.,CATSESGQLNTGELFF
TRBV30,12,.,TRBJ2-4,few,CAWGVAKNIQYF